This T cell receptor beta chain was observed in a study of post-analysis software for immune sequencing data. Study summary: Relapsing-remitting, secondary progressive and progressive-relapsing forms made up the multiple sclerosis disease courses.

The V and J ends lost 2 bases and 6 bases respectively, with 9 bases between them. This CDR3 is built from 13 residues. The germline gives CDR1 MNHEY, CDR2 SMNVEV (reference sequence). The TCR beta cDNA libraries carried unique molecular identifiers. Researchers reported 400,000 to 550,000 cDNA molecules coming from roughly 1 to 10 million T cells. MiXCR, run by TCRdb on the PCR reads, gives a single entry per CDR3 protein. Of 430,000 or so distinct CDR3 sequences in the sample, roughly 40% were seen once. Broader study findings: Those samples that were prepared in the same batch co-clustered strongly by F measure. The normalized Chao1 diversity of multiple sclerosis patients was significantly lower than that of controls. TRBV5-6, TRBV5-1 and TRBV20-1 belonged to a set of about five TRBV segments that were more frequent in patients than controls.

As for this clonotype: Its antigen is not known.

The receptor was isolated from a girl aged 2 to 10 with multiple sclerosis. J is TRBJ2-3 and V is TRBV27; D is unresolved. Input material: blood. CDR3 DNA: TGTGCCAGCAGTTTAGTATCCCAGGATACGCAGTATTTT. Residues: CASSLVSQDTQYF.